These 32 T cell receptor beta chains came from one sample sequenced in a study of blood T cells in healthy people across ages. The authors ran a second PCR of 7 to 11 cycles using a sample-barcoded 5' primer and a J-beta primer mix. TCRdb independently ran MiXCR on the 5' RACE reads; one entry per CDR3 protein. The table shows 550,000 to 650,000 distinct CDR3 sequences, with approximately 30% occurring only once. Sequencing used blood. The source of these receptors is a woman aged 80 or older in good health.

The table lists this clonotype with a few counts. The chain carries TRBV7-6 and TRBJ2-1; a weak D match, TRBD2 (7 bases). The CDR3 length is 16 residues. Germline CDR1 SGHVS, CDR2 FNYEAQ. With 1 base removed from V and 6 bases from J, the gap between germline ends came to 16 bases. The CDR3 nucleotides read TGTGCCAGCAGCTTAGGACGCGCGGGGGCCCGCAATGAGCAGTTCTTC. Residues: CASSLGRAGARNEQFF.

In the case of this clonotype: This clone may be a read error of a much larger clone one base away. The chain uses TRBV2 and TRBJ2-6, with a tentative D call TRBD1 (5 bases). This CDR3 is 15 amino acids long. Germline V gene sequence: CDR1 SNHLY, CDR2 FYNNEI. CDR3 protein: CASSDGRSGANVPTF. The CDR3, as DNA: TGTGCCAGCAGTGATGGTCGCTCTGGGGCCAACGTCCCGACTTTC. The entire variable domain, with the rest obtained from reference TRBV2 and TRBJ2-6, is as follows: EPEVTQTPSHQVTQMGQEVILRCVPISNHLYFYWYRQILGQKVEFLVSFYNNEISEKSEIFDDQFSVERPDGSNFTLKIRSTKLEDSAMYFCASSDGRSGANVPTFGAGSRLTVL.

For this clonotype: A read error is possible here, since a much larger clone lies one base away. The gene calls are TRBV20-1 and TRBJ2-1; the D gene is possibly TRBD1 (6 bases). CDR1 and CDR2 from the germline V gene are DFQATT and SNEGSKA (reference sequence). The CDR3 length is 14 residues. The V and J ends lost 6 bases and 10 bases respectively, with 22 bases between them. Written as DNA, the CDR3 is TGCAGTGCGCCCAGGGGTGGTGGATCCTACGAGCAGTTCTTC. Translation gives CSAPRGGGSYEQFF.

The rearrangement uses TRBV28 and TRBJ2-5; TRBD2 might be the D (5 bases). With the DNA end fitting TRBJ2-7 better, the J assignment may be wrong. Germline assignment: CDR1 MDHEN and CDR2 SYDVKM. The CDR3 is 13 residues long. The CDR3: CASSPPFGGEQYF. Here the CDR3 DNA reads TGTGCCAGCAGTCCTCCTTTTGGAGGCGAGCAGTACTTC.

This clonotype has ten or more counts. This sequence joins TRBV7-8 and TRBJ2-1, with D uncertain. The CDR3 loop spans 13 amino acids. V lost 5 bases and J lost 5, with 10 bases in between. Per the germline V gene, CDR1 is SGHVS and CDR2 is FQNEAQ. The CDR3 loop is CASSAGRNNEQFF. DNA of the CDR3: TGTGCCAGCAGCGCCGGACGGAACAATGAGCAGTTCTTC.

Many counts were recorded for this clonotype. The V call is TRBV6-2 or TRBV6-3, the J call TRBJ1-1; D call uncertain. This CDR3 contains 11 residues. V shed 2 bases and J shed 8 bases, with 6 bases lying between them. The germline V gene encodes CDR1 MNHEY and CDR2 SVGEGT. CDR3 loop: CASSYGVEAFF. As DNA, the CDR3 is TGTGCCAGCAGTTACGGGGTCGAAGCTTTCTTT.

CDR3: CASSQAGENQPQHF. The CDR3, as DNA: TGTGCCAGCAGCCAGGCTGGGGAGAATCAGCCCCAGCATTTT. The rearrangement joins TRBV5-5 to TRBJ1-5; D is ambiguous. The CDR3 extends over 14 amino acids. CDR1 and CDR2 (germline): SGHKS, YYEKEE (reference sequence). V was trimmed by 4 bases and J by 4 bases, leaving 12 bases between them.

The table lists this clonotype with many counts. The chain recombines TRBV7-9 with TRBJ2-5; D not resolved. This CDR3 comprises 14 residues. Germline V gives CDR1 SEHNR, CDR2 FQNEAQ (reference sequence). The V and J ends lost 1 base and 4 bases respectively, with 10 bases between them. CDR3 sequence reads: CASSLDGRGETQYF. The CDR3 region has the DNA TGTGCCAGCAGCTTAGATGGGCGCGGAGAGACCCAGTACTTC.

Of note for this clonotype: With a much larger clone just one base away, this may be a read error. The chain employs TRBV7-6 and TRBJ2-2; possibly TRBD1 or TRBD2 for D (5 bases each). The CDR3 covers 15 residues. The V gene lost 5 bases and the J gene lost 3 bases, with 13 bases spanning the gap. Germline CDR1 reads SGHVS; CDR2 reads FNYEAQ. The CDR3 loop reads CASSPQWDDTGELFF. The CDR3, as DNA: TGTGCCAGCAGCCCCCAGTGGGACGACACCGGGGAGCTGTTTTTT.

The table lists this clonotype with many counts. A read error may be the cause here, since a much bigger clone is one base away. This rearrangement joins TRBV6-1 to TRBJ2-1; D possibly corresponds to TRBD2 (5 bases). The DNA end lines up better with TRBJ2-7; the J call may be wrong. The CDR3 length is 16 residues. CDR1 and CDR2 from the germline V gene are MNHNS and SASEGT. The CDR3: CASRPSGTSSYNEQYF. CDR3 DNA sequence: TGTGCCAGCAGGCCGAGCGGAACGAGCTCCTACAATGAGCAGTACTTC.

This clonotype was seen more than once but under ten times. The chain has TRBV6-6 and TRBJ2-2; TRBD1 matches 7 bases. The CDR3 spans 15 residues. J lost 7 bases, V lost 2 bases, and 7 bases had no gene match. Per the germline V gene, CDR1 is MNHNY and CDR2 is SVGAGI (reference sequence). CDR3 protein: CASSYLTGEGGELFF. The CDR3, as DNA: TGTGCCAGCAGTTACCTTACAGGGGAAGGCGGGGAGCTGTTTTTT.

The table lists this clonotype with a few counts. The CDR3 DNA reads as TGTGCCAGCAGACGGACAGGGGGAGGGAACACTGAAGCTTTCTTT. It specifies CASRRTGGGNTEAFF. V gene TRBV3-1 combines with J gene TRBJ1-1, with 10 nucleotides matching TRBD1. Trimming removed 6 bases from V and 1 base from J; junction bases left unmatched: 5. CDR1 is LGHDT, CDR2 YNNKEL, per germline (reference sequence). This CDR3 comprises 15 residues. The whole variable domain, filled in from reference TRBV3-1 and TRBJ1-1, reads DTAVSQTPKYLVTQMGNDKSIKCEQNLGHDTMYWYKQDSKKFLKIMFSYNNKELIINETVPNRFSPKSPDKAHLNLHINSLELGDSAVYFCASRRTGGGNTEAFFGQGTRLTVV.

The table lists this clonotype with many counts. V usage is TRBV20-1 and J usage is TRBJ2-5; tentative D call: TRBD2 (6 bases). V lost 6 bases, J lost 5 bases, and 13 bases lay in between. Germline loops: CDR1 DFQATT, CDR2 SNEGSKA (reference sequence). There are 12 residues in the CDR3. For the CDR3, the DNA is TGCAGTGCCGCTCCGGGGGTGGAGACCCAGTACTTC. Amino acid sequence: CSAAPGVETQYF.

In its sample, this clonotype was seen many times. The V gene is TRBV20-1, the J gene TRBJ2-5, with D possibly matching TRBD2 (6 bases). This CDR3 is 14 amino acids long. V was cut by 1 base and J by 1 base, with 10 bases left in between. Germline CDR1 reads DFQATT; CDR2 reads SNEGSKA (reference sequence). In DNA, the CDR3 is TGCAGTGCTAGAGTGGGGACTCGCCAAGAGACCCAGTACTTC. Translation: CSARVGTRQETQYF.

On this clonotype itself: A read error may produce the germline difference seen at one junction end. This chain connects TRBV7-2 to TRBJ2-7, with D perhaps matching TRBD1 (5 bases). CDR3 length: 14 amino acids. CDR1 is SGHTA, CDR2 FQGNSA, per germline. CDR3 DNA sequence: TGTGCCGGCAGCTCGAGACAGCCTTACTACGAGCAGTACTTC. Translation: CAGSSRQPYYEQYF. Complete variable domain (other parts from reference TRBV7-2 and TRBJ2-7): GAGVSQSPSNKVTEKGKDVELRCDPISGHTALYWYRQSLGQGLEFLIYFQGNSAPDKSGLPSDRFSAERTGGSVSTLTIQRTQQEDSAVYLCAGSSRQPYYEQYFGPGTRLTVT.

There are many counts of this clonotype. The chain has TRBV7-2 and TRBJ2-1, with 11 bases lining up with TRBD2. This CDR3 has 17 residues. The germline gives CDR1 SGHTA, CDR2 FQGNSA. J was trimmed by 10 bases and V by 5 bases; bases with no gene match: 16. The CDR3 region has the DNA TGTGCCAGCAGCCAATCCCCCGGGACTAGCGGCGGGGGGGAGCAGTTCTTC. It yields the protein CASSQSPGTSGGGEQFF.

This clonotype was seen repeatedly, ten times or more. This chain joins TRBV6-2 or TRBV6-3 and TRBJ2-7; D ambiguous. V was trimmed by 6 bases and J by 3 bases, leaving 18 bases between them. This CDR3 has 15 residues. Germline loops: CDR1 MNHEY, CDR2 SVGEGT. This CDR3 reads CASSPIIDWDYEQYF. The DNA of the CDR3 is TGTGCCAGCAGCCCTATCATTGACTGGGACTACGAGCAGTACTTC.

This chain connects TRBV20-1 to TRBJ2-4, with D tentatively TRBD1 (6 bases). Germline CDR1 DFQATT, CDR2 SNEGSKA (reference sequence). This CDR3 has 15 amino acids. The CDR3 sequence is CTAVTGTGAKNIQYF. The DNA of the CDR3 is TGCACCGCCGTTACAGGGACCGGAGCCAAAAACATTCAGTACTTC.

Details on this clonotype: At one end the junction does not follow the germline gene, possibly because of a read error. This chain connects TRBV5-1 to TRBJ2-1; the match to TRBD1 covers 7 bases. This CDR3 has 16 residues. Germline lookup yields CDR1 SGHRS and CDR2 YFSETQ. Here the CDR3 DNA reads TGCGCCAGCAGATGGGGAAGACAGGGATTAGGGGATGAGCGGTTCTTC. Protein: CASRWGRQGLGDERFF.

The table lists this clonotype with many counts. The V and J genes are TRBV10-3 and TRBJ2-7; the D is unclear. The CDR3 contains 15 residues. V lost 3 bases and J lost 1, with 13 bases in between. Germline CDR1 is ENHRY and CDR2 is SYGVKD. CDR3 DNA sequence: TGTGCCATCAGTGACATTAAAACAGTGTCCTACGAGCAGTACTTC. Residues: CAISDIKTVSYEQYF.

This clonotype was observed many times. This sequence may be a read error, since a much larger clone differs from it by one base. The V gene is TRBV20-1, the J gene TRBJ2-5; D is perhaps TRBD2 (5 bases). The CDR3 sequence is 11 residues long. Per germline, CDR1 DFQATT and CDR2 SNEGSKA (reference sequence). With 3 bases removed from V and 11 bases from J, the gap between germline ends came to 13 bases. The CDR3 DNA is TGCAGTGCTAGCGGGAACAATGAGCAGTACTTC. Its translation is CSASGNNEQYF.

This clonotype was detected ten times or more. The CDR3 nucleotides read TGCAGTGCTGTTACGGGCCACACTCACACAGATACGCAGTATTTT. It specifies CSAVTGHTHTDTQYF. V usage is TRBV20-1 and J usage is TRBJ2-3; D is uncertain. The V end lost 5 bases, the J end lost 2 bases, and 17 bases lay between the germline ends. The CDR3 runs 15 residues. Germline CDR1 DFQATT, CDR2 SNEGSKA (reference sequence).

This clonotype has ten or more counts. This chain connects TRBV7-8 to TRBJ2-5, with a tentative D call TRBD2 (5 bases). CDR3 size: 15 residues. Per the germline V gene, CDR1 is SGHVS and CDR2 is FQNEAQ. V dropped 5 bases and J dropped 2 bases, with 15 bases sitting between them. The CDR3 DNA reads TGTGCCAGCAGCCCTAGAACTAGATTACAAGAGACCCAGTACTTC. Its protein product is CASSPRTRLQETQYF.

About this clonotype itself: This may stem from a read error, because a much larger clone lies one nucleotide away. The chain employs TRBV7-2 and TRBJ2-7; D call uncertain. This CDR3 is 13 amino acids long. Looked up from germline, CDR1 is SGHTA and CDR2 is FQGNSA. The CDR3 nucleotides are TGTGCCAGCAGCTCGGCCCCCTCCTACGGGCAGTACTTC. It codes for CASSSAPSYGQYF. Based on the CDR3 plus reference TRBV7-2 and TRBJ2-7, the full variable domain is GAGVSQSPSNKVTEKGKDVELRCDPISGHTALYWYRQSLGQGLEFLIYFQGNSAPDKSGLPSDRFSAERTGGSVSTLTIQRTQQEDSAVYLCASSSAPSYGQYFGPGTRLTVT.

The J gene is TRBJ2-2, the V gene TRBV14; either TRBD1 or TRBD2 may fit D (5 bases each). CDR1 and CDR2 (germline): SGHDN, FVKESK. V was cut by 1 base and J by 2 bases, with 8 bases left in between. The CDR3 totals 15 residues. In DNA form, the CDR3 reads TGTGCCAGCAGCCAAGTTCGGGGCAACACCGGGGAGCTGTTTTTT. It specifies CASSQVRGNTGELFF.

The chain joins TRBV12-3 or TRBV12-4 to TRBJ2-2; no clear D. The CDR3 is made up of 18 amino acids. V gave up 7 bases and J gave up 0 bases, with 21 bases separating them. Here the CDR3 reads CASTSVRPTNTNTGELFF. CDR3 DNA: TGTGCCAGCACCTCGGTCCGGCCAACTAACACGAACACCGGGGAGCTGTTTTTT.

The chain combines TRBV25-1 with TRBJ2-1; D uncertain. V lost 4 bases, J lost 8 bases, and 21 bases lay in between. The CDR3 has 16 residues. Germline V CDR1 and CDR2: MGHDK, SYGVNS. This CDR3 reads CASSGRRVGITHEQFF. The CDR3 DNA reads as TGTGCCAGCAGTGGCCGTAGGGTGGGCATCACCCATGAGCAGTTCTTC.

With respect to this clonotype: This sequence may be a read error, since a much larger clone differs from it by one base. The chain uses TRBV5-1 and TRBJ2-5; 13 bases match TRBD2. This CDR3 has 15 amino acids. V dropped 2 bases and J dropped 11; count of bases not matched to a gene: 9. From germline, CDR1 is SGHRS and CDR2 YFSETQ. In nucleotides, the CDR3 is TGCGCCAGCAGCTTTACTAGCGGGGGGGCTCGTGAGCAGTACTTC. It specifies CASSFTSGGAREQYF. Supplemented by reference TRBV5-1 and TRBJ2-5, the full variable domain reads KAGVTQTPRYLIKTRGQQVTLSCSPISGHRSVSWYQQTPGQGLQFLFEYFSETQRNKGNFPGRFSGRQFSNSRSEMNVSTLELGDSALYLCASSFTSGGAREQYFGPGTRLLVL.

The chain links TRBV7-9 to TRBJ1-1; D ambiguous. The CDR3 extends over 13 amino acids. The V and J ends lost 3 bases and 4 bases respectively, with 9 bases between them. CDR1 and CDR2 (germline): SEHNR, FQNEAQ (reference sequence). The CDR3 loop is CASSFSTGTEAFF. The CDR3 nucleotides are TGTGCCAGCAGCTTTTCAACGGGCACTGAAGCTTTCTTT.

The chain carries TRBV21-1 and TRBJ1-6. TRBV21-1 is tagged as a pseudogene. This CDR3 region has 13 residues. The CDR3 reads CASSKGPTQPLHF. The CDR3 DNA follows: TGTGCCAGCAGCAAAGGACCGACACAACCCCTCCACTTT.

The CDR3 DNA sequence: TGTGCCAGCAGCGCAGGGTTTGTCCATGCCTACGAGCAGTACTTC. Encoded protein: CASSAGFVHAYEQYF. The chain is built from TRBV7-9 and TRBJ2-7; D is possibly TRBD1 (5 bases). CDR1 and CDR2 from the germline V gene are SEHNR and FQNEAQ (reference sequence). CDR3 size: 15 residues. The germline V and J ends were trimmed by 5 bases and 2 bases, with 16 bases remaining between them.

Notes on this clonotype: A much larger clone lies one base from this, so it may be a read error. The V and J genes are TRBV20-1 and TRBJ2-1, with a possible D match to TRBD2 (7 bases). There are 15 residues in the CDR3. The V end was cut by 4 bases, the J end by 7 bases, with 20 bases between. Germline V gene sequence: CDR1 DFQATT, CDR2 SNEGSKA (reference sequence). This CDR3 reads CSATNVGGPKNEQFF. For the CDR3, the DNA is TGCAGTGCTACCAACGTGGGGGGGCCAAAGAATGAGCAGTTCTTC.